At least ten counts were recorded for the clone carrying this T cell receptor beta chain. Its antigen is undetermined. Primers used in a second PCR of about 7 to 12 cycles were a sample-barcoded 5' primer and a J-beta primer mix. TCRdb called the 5' RACE reads again in MiXCR, with one record for every CDR3 protein. This sample has about a million distinct CDR3 sequences, with approximately 49% found just once. This CDR3 has 14 amino acids. Germline-derived CDR1 and CDR2 are SQVTM and ANQGSEA. Trimming removed 4 bases from V and 0 bases from J, with 10 bases in between. This sample stems from a study of blood T cells in healthy people across ages. Turning to the study itself: For every two T cells, template switching captured about one barcoded beta molecule. Study conclusions and caveats: With donor CMV status unknown, expanded clonotype changes were possibly confounded.

The study recruited healthy Caucasian donors from Russia who were aged about 6 to 90. Researchers report isolating at least 7 million PBMCs per sample. Sequenced: blood. The J gene is TRBJ2-4, the V gene TRBV29-1, with D possibly matching TRBD1 (5 bases). The clonotype originates from a man aged 25 to 40 in good health. CDR3: CSVAGSGAKNIQYF. CDR3 nucleotides: TGCAGCGTTGCAGGGTCGGGAGCCAAAAACATTCAGTACTTC.